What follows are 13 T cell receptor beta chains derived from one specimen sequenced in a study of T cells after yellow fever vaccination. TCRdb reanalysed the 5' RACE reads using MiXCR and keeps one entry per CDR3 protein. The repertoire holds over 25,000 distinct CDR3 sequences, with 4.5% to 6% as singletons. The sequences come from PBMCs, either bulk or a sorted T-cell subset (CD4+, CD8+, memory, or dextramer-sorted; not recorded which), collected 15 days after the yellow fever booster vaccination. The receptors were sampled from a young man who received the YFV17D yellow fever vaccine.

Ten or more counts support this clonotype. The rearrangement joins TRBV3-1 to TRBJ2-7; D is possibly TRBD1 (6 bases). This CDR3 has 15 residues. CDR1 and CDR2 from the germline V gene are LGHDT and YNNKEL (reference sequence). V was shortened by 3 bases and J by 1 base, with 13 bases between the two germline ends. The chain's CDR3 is CASSHGQMGSYEQYF. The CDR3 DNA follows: TGTGCCAGCAGCCACGGACAGATGGGGTCCTACGAGCAGTACTTC.

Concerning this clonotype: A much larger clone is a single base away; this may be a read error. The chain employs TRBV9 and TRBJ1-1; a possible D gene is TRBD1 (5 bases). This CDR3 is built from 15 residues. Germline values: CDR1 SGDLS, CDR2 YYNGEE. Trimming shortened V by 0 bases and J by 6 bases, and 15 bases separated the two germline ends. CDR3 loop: CASSVVAGRGAEAFF. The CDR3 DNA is TGTGCCAGCAGCGTAGTGGCGGGGAGGGGCGCTGAAGCTTTCTTT.

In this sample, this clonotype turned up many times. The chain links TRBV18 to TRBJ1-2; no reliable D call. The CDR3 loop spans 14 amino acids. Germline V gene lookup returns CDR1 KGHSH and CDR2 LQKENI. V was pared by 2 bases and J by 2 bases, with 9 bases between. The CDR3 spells CASSPVGLNYGYTF. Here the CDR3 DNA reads TGTGCCAGCTCACCAGTGGGCCTAAACTATGGCTACACCTTC.

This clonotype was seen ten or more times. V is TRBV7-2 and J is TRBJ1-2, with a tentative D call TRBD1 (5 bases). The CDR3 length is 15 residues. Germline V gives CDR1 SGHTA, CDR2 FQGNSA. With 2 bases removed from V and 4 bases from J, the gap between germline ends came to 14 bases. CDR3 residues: CASSLSTRVSYGYTF. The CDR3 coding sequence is TGTGCCAGCAGCTTAAGCACCAGGGTGAGCTATGGCTACACCTTC.

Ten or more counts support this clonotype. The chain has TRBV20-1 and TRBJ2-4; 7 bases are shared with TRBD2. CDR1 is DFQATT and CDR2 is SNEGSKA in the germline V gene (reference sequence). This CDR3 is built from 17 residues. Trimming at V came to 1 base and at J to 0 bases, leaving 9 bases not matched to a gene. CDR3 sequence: CSARGAWGGIAKNIQYF. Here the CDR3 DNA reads TGCAGTGCTAGAGGGGCCTGGGGGGGTATAGCCAAAAACATTCAGTACTTC.

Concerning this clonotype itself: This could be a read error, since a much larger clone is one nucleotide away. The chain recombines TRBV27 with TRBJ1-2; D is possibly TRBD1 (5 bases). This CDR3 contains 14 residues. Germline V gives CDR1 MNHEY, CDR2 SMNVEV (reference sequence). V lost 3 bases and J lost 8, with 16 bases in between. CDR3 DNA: TGTGCCAGCAGTTTCATTTCCAGGGCTAAGGGCTACACCTTC. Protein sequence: CASSFISRAKGYTF.

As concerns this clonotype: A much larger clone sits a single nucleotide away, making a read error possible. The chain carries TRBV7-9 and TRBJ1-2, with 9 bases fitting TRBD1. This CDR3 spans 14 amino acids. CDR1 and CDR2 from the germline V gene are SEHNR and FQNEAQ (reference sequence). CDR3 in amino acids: CASSRDRENYGCTF. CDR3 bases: TGTGCCAGCAGCAGGGACAGGGAGAACTATGGCTGCACCTTC.

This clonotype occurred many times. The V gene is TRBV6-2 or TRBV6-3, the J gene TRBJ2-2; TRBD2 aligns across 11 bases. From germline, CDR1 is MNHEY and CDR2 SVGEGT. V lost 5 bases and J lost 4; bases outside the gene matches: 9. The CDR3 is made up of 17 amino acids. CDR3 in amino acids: CASSPRSTSGVTGELFF. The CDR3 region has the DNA TGTGCCAGCAGTCCCCGATCGACTAGCGGGGTCACCGGGGAGCTGTTTTTT.

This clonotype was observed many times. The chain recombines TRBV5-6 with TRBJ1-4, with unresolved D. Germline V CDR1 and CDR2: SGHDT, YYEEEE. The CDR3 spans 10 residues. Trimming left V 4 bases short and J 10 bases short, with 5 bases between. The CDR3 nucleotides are TGTGCCAGCAGCGACGCAAAACTGTTTTTT. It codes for CASSDAKLFF.

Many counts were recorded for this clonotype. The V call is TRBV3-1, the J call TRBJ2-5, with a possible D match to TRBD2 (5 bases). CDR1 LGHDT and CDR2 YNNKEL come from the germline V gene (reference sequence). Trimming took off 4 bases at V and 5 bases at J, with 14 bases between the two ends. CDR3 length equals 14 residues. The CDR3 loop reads CASSPLEGRETQYF. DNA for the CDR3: TGTGCCAGCAGCCCGTTAGAGGGCCGGGAGACCCAGTACTTC.

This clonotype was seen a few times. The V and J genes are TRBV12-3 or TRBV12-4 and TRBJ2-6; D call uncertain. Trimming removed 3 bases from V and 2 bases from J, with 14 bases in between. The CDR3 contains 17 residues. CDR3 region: CASSFQGNWAGANVLTF. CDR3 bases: TGTGCCAGCAGTTTTCAAGGGAACTGGGCTGGGGCCAACGTCCTGACTTTC.

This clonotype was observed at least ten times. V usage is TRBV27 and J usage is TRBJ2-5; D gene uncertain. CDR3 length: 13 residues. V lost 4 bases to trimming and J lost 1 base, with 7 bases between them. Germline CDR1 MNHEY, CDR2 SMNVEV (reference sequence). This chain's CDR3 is CASSSTFQETQYF. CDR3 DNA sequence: TGTGCCAGCAGTTCCACATTCCAAGAGACCCAGTACTTC.

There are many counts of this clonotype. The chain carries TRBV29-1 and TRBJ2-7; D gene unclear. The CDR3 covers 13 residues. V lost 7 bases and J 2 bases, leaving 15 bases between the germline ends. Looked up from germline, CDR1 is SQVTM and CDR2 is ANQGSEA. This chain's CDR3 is CSAQIHTAYEQYF. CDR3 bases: TGCAGCGCACAGATCCACACTGCCTACGAGCAGTACTTC.